One sample yielded the 14 T cell receptor beta chains listed below, sequenced in a study of post-analysis software for immune sequencing data. Findings and caveats of the study: Elevated frequency relative to controls characterized four or five TRBV segments in patients, TRBV5-6, TRBV5-1 and TRBV20-1 among them.

Antigens for these TCRs are unknown. Prepared TCR beta cDNA libraries contained unique molecular identifiers. Via MiXCR, TCRdb re-called the PCR reads, giving one row per CDR3 protein. The top ten hold about an eighth of the sample, which has about half a million distinct CDR3 sequences, less than 45% seen once. Sequencing input: blood. The receptor source for this set is a girl between 10 and 17 years old with multiple sclerosis.

A word on this clonotype: At one boundary the junction diverges from the germline segment, which might be a read error. The CDR3, as DNA: TGTGCCAGCTGGACTACAGGGGAGATCACTAAAGCTTTCTTT. This codes for CASWTTGEITKAFF. This rearrangement joins TRBV28 to TRBJ1-1, with 7 bases identical to TRBD1. The germline gives CDR1 MDHEN, CDR2 SYDVKM. CDR3 length: 14 residues.

This chain uses TRBV25-1 with TRBJ1-2; D unresolved. In germline, CDR1 is MGHDK, CDR2 SYGVNS. This CDR3 spans 16 amino acids. V gave up 2 bases and J gave up 1 base, with 14 bases separating them. CDR3 residues: CASSEALGRDNYGYTF. The CDR3 nucleotides are TGTGCCAGCAGTGAAGCCCTGGGAAGGGATAACTATGGCTACACCTTC.

J is TRBJ2-2 and V is TRBV6-2 or TRBV6-3; 9 bases map to TRBD2. In germline, CDR1 is MNHEY, CDR2 SVGEGT. V was clipped by 8 bases and J by 10 bases; unmatched bases: 14. This CDR3 has 15 amino acids. CDR3 nucleotide sequence: TGTGCCAGCTTCCGGTATAGCGGGAGTGCTTTGGAGCTGTTTTTT. It specifies CASFRYSGSALELFF.

The chain employs TRBV10-3 and TRBJ2-7; D uncertain. Germline assignment: CDR1 ENHRY and CDR2 SYGVKD. The CDR3 loop spans 16 amino acids. Between the trimmed V and J ends, which lost 0 bases and 0 bases, there was a span of 12 bases. CDR3 protein: CAISESPGSSSYEQYF. DNA of the CDR3: TGTGCCATCAGTGAGTCGCCTGGGTCGAGCTCCTACGAGCAGTACTTC.

A remark on this clonotype: Being one base from a much bigger clone, this may be a read error. The chain carries TRBV6-5 and TRBJ2-7, with D possibly matching TRBD1 (5 bases). V was clipped by 2 bases and J by 6 bases, with 14 bases between them. CDR1 is MNHEY and CDR2 is SVGAGI in the germline V gene. There are 14 residues in the CDR3. The CDR3 loop reads CASSYRTLGGEQYF. The CDR3 nucleotides are TGTGCCAGCAGTTACAGGACACTCGGCGGCGAGCAGTACTTC.

The chain links TRBV6-2 or TRBV6-3 to TRBJ2-1, with unresolved D. V was shortened by 8 bases and J by 14 bases, with 19 bases between the two germline ends. The length of the CDR3 is 12 residues. Germline values: CDR1 MNHEY, CDR2 SVGEGT. CDR3 sequence reads: CASSVPTLSEFF. In nucleotides, the CDR3 is TGTGCCAGCTCGGTCCCAACTTTATCTGAGTTCTTC.

The J gene is TRBJ2-7, the V gene TRBV12-3 or TRBV12-4, with 9 bases fitting TRBD1. This CDR3 has 16 amino acids. The V and J ends lost 4 bases and 2 bases, in that order; junction bases with no gene match: 9. In DNA, the CDR3 is TGTGCCAGCAGTTACACCCCGGGACAGGGAACCTACGAGCAGTACTTC. It yields the protein CASSYTPGQGTYEQYF.

The chain joins TRBV27 to TRBJ2-7; 8 bases fit TRBD1. There are 18 residues in the CDR3. V lost 0 bases and J lost 2; bases outside the gene matches: 12. From germline, CDR1 is MNHEY and CDR2 SMNVEV (reference sequence). CDR3 in amino acids: CASSLSMVGTGDPYEQYF. Written as DNA, the CDR3 is TGTGCCAGCAGTTTATCGATGGTTGGGACAGGAGACCCCTACGAGCAGTACTTC.

In its sample, this clonotype was seen a few times. This chain joins TRBV5-1 and TRBJ1-1; tentative D call: TRBD1 (5 bases). CDR3 size: 13 residues. Germline CDR1 SGHRS, CDR2 YFSETQ. V was trimmed by 4 bases and J by 3 bases, leaving 10 bases between them. CDR3 loop: CASSKDRHTEAFF. CDR3 nucleotides: TGCGCCAGCAGCAAAGACAGACACACTGAAGCTTTCTTT.

This clonotype was found once. The chain employs TRBV10-3 and TRBJ2-5; D unclear. Germline V gene data show CDR1 as ENHRY and CDR2 as SYGVKD. The CDR3 is 14 amino acids. The V gene lost 6 bases and the J gene lost 0 bases, with 11 bases spanning the gap. The DNA for the CDR3 is TGTGCCATCAGGGAGATGCGCTACCAAGAGACCCAGTACTTC. Protein product: CAIREMRYQETQYF.

The chain uses TRBV7-6 and TRBJ2-1, with a weak D call TRBD1 (6 bases). Germline V gene data show CDR1 as SGHVS and CDR2 as FNYEAQ. The CDR3 is 18 residues long. The germline V and J ends were trimmed by 4 bases and 0 bases, with 19 bases remaining between them. The CDR3 DNA is TGTGCCAGCAGCTCCCTGCCAGGGGCTCTCGTCTCCTACAATGAGCAGTTCTTC. This sequence encodes CASSSLPGALVSYNEQFF.

There are a few counts of this clonotype. This chain connects TRBV7-2 to TRBJ2-1; 7 nucleotides line up with TRBD2. V was clipped by 2 bases and J by 6 bases; unmatched bases: 4. Germline CDR1 SGHTA, CDR2 FQGNSA. The CDR3 runs to 14 residues. CDR3 protein: CASSLRLAANEQFF. The CDR3 bases are TGTGCCAGCAGCTTACGGCTAGCGGCCAATGAGCAGTTCTTC.

This sequence joins TRBV7-8 and TRBJ2-3, with D unclear. Trimming took off 1 base at V and 6 bases at J, with 11 bases between the two ends. Germline V gene data show CDR1 as SGHVS and CDR2 as FQNEAQ. The CDR3 extends over 14 amino acids. The CDR3 here is CASSLEVSVDTQYF. In DNA form, the CDR3 reads TGTGCCAGCAGCTTAGAAGTGTCGGTGGATACGCAGTATTTT.

The chain recombines TRBV9 with TRBJ2-7; D not certain. CDR1 is SGDLS and CDR2 is YYNGEE in the germline V gene. Trimming pared 0 bases from V and 2 bases from J, leaving 12 bases between. The length of the CDR3 is 15 residues. CDR3 nucleotides: TGTGCCAGCAGCGTAGGGTTATCGCCGACCTACGAGCAGTACTTC. It yields the protein CASSVGLSPTYEQYF.